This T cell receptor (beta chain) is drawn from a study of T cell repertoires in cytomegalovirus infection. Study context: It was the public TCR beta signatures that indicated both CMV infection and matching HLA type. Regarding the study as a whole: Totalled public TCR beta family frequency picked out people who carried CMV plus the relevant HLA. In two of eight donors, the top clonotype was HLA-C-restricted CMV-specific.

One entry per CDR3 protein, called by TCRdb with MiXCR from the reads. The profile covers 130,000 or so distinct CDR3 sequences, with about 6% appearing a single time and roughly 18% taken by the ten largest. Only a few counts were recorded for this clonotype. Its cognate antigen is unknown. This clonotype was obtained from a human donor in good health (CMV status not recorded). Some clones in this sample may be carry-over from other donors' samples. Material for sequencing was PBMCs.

The CDR3 nucleotides read TGTGCCAGCAGTGAAGCGGCCTGGACTAGCGGGCCGGGGGGGACCCAGTACTTC. Protein sequence: CASSEAAWTSGPGGTQYF. This chain links TRBV6-1 with TRBJ2-5; 11 nucleotides agree with TRBD2. The CDR3 totals 18 residues. The V segment lost 0 bases and the J segment 7 bases; nucleotides outside the gene matches: 13. In germline, CDR1 is MNHNS, CDR2 SASEGT.